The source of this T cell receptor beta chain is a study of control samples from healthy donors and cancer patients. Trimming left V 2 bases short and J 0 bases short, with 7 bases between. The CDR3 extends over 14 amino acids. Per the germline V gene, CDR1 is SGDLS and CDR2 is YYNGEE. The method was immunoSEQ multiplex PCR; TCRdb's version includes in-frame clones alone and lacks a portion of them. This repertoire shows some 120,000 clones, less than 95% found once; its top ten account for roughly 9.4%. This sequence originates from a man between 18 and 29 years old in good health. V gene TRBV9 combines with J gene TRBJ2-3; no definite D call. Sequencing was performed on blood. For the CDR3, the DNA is TGTGCCAGCAGCGTCCACACTAGCACAGATACGCAGTATTTT. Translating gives CASSVHTSTDTQYF.